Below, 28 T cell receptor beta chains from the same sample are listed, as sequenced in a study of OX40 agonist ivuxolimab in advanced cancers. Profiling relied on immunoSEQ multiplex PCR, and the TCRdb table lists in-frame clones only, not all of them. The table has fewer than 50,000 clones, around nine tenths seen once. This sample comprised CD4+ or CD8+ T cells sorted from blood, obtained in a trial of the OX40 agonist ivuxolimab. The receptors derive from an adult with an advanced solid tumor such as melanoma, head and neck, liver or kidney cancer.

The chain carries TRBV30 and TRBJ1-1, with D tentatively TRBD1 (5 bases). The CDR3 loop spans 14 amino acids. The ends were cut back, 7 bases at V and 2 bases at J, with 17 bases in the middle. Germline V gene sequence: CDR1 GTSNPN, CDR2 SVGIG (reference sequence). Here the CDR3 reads CASLTDNRNTEAFF. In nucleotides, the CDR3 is TGTGCCTCGCTGACAGACAACCGAAACACTGAAGCTTTCTTT.

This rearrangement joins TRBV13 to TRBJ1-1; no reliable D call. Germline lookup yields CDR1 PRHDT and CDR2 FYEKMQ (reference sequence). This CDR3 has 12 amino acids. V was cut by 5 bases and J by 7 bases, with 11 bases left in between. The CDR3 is CASSPGRIEAFF. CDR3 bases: TGTGCCAGCAGCCCAGGACGGATTGAAGCTTTCTTT.

DNA of the CDR3: TGTGCCAGCAGCCCGAGCCCCACTAGCGTTCACGAGCAGTACTTC. It encodes CASSPSPTSVHEQYF. The chain links TRBV11-2 to TRBJ2-7, with 7 bases that match TRBD2. Germline assignment: CDR1 SGHAT and CDR2 FQNNGV. The trim removed 5 bases at V and 5 bases at J, leaving 12 bases unmatched. CDR3 length: 15 amino acids.

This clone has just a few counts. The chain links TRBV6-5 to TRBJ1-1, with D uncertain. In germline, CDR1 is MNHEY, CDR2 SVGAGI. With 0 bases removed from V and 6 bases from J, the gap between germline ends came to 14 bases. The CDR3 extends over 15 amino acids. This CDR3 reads CASSYSETSWAEAFF. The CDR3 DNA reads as TGTGCCAGCAGTTACTCTGAGACAAGTTGGGCTGAAGCTTTCTTT.

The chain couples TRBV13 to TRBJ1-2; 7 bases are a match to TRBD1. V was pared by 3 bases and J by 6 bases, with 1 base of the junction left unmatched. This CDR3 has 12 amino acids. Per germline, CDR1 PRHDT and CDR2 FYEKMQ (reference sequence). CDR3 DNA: TGTGCCAGCAGCTTCGACAGGGATGGCTACACCTTC. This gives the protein CASSFDRDGYTF.

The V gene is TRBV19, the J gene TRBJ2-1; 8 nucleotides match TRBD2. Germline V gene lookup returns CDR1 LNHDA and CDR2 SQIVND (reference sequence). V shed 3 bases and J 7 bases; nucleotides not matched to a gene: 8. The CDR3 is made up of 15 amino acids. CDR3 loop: CASSISWTSYNEQFF. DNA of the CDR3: TGTGCCAGTAGTATCAGCTGGACTAGCTATAATGAGCAGTTCTTC.

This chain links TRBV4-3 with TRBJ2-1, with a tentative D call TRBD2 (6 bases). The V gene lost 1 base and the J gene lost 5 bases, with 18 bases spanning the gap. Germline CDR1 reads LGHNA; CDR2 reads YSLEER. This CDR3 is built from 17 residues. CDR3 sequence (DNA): TGCGCCAGCAGCCAAGCAGGGAGGAGACTAGTTGACAATGAGCAGTTCTTC. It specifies CASSQAGRRLVDNEQFF.

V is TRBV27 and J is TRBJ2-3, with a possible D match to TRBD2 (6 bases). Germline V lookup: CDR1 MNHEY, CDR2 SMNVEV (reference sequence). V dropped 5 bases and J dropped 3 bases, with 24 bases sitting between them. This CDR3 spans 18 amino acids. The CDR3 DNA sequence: TGTGCCAGCAGTGGGATAGCGGTCGAGGGACGGTTGACAGATACGCAGTATTTT. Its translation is CASSGIAVEGRLTDTQYF.

The CDR3 spells CASSLGRGATGELFF. The CDR3 coding sequence is TGTGCCAGCAGCTTAGGCAGGGGAGCCACCGGGGAGCTGTTTTTT. This chain uses TRBV7-3 with TRBJ2-2; perhaps TRBD1 as D (6 bases). V was cut by 2 bases and J by 4 bases, with 11 bases left in between. The CDR3 length is 15 residues. Germline CDR1 SGHTA, CDR2 FQGTGA.

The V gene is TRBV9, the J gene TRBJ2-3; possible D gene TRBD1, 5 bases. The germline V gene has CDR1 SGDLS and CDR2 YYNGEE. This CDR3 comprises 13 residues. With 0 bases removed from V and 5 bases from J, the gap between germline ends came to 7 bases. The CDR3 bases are TGTGCCAGCAGCGTAGATAGGGGAGATACGCAGTATTTT. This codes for CASSVDRGDTQYF.

The CDR3 region is CASSGLRPILAETQYF. CDR3 DNA sequence: TGTGCCAGCAGTGGACTCAGACCTATCTTAGCGGAGACCCAGTACTTC. The rearrangement joins TRBV28 to TRBJ2-5; D is perhaps TRBD2 (5 bases). CDR3 length: 16 residues. V lost 5 bases, J lost 5 bases, and 21 bases lay in between. CDR1 and CDR2 from the germline V gene are MDHEN and SYDVKM.

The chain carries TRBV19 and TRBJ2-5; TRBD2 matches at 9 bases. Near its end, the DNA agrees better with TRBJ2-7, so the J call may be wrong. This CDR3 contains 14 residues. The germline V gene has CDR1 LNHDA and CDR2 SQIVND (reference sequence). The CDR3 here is CASSLASGNYEQYF. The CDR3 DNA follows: TGTGCCAGTAGTCTGGCTAGCGGGAATTACGAGCAGTACTTC.

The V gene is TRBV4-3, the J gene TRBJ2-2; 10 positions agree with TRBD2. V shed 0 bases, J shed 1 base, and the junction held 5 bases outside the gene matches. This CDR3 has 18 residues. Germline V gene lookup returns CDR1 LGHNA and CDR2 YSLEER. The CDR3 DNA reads TGCGCCAGCAGCCAAGATCCTAGCGGGGGCCTGAACACCGGGGAGCTGTTTTTT. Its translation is CASSQDPSGGLNTGELFF.

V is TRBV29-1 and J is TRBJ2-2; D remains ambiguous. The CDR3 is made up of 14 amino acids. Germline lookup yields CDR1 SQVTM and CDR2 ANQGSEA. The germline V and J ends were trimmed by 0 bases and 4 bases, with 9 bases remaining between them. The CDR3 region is CSVEDPNSTGELFF. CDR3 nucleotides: TGCAGCGTTGAAGATCCGAATTCCACCGGGGAGCTGTTTTTT.

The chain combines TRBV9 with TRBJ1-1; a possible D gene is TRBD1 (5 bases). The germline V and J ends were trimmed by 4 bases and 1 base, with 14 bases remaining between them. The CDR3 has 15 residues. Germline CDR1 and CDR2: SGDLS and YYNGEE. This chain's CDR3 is CASSQRVQGNTEAFF. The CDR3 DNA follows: TGTGCCAGCAGCCAAAGGGTCCAGGGGAACACTGAAGCTTTCTTT.

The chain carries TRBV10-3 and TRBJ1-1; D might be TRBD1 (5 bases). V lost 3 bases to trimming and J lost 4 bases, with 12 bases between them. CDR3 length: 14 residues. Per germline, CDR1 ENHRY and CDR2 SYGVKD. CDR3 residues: CAISDLIGVTEAFF. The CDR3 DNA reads TGTGCCATCAGTGACCTGATAGGGGTCACTGAAGCTTTCTTT.

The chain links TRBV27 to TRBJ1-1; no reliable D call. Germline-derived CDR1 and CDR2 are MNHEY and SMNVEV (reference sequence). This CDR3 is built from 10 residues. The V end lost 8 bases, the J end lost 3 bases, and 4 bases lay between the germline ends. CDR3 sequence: CASGYTEAFF. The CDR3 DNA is TGTGCCAGCGGATACACTGAAGCTTTCTTT.

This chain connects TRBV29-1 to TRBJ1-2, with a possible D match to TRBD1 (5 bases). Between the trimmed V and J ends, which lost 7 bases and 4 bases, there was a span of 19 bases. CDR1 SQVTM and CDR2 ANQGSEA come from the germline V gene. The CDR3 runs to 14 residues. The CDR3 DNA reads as TGCAGCGCCATAACGGGGCAGGGTGCCTATGGCTACACCTTC. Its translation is CSAITGQGAYGYTF.

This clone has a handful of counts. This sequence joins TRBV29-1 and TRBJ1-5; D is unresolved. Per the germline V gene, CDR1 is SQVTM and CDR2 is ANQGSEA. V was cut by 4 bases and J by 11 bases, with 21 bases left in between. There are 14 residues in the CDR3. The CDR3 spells CSVGEAGYSAAQHF. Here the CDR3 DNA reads TGCAGCGTTGGAGAGGCGGGCTACTCAGCGGCCCAGCATTTT.

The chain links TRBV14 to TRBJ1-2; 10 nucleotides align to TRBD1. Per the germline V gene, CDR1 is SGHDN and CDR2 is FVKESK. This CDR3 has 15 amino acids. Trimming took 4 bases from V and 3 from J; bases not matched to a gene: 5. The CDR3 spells CASSRTGTGDYGYTF. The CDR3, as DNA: TGTGCCAGCAGCCGCACCGGGACAGGGGACTATGGCTACACCTTC.

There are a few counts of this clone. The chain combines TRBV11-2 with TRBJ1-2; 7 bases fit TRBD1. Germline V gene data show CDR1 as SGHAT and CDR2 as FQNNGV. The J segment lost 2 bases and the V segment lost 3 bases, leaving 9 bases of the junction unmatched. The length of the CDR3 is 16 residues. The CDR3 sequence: CASSFFEGALNYGYTF. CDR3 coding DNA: TGTGCCAGCAGCTTTTTCGAGGGGGCCTTAAACTATGGCTACACCTTC.

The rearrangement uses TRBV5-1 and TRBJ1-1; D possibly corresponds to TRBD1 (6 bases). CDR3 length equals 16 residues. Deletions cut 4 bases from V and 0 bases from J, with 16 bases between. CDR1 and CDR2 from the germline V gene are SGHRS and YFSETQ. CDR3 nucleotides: TGCGCCAGCAGCCTACGACAGGCCTCCATGAACACTGAAGCTTTCTTT. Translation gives CASSLRQASMNTEAFF.

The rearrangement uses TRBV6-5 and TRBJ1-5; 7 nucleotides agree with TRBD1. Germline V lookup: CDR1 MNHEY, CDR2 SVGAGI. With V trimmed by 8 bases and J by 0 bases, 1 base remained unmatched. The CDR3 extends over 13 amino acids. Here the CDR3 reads CASGDSSNQPQHF. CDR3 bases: TGTGCCAGCGGGGACAGTAGCAATCAGCCCCAGCATTTT.

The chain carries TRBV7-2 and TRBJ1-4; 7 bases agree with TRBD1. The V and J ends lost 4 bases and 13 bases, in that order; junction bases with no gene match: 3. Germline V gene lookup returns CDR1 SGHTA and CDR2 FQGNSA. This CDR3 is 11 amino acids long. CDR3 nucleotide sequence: TGTGCCAGCAGCTCAGGGGGAACACTGTTTTTT. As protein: CASSSGGTLFF.

This CDR3 reads CASSITAGLQETQYF. The CDR3 DNA follows: TGTGCCAGCAGTATAACTGCCGGTCTACAAGAGACCCAGTACTTC. The gene calls are TRBV27 and TRBJ2-5; no clear D gene. V dropped 5 bases and J dropped 2 bases, with 15 bases sitting between them. This CDR3 region has 15 residues. CDR1 is MNHEY, CDR2 SMNVEV, per germline (reference sequence).

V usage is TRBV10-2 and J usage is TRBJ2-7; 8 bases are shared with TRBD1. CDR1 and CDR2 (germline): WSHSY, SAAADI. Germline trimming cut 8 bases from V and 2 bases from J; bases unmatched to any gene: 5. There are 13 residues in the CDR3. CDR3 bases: TGCGCCAGCTTTGGACAGGGAACCTACGAGCAGTACTTC. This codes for CASFGQGTYEQYF.

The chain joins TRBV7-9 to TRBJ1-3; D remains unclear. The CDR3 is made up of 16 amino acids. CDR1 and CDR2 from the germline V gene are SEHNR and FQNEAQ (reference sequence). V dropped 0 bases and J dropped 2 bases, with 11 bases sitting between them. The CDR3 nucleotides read TGTGCCAGCAGCTTAGCCCAGGATTGGCCTGGAAACACCATATATTTT. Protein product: CASSLAQDWPGNTIYF.

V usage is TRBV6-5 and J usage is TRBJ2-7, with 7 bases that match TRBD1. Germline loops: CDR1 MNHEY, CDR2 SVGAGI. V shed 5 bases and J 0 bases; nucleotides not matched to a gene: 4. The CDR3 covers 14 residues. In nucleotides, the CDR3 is TGTGCCAGCAGTACTGGACAGGACTCCTACGAGCAGTACTTC. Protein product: CASSTGQDSYEQYF.